This T cell receptor beta chain came from a study of regulatory T cells in long-lasting Graves disease. At the level of the study: Prior antithyroid drug treatment in newly diagnosed Graves' patients lasted under 3 months. Study-level findings and limits: Fewer public clonotypes were shared by new patients (approximately 1,000) than by persistent patients (approximately 2,700). Accuracy might have suffered from few samples.

To make TCR beta libraries, researchers used iRepertoire HTBI primers and Arm-PCR of CDR3 regions. TCRdb re-called the multiplex PCR reads through MiXCR, storing one row per CDR3 protein. The sample lists approximately 230,000 distinct CDR3 sequences; about 16% were seen once. Indicated time point: newly diagnosed GD, antithyroid drugs for less than 3 months. From PBMCs, RNA was extracted and then used to make the TCR library. This clonotype was picked up many times. Its antigen is as yet unknown. The material was peripheral blood mononuclear cells (PBMCs), obtained at new diagnosis, from a patient treated with antithyroid drugs. The clonotype originates from a female donor with Graves disease.

The CDR3 DNA reads TGTGCCAGCAGTCCCGGGGGGGGGAGCTATGGCTACACCTTC. Protein: CASSPGGGSYGYTF. The V call is TRBV2, the J call TRBJ1-2; TRBD1 is a possible D gene (5 bases). Per the germline V gene, CDR1 is SNHLY and CDR2 is FYNNEI. V lost 5 bases to trimming and J lost 4 bases, with 14 bases between them. The CDR3 covers 14 residues.